One and the same sample provided the 18 T cell receptor beta chains below, sequenced in a study of beta chain features in type 1 diabetes. Of the isolated RNA, all was reverse transcribed, and so the sequenced material was expressed TCRB transcripts. Here immunoSEQ multiplex PCR was the method, and the copy in TCRdb shows in-frame clones only, minus some. The sample has approximately 140,000 clones; around 10% are singletons. These TCRs are of unknown antigen specificity. Points from the study as a whole: For Type 1 diabetes patients, all four CD4+ subsets carried TCRB CDR3s that were moderately but significantly shorter.

Input material: central memory CD4+ T cells from blood. The receptors originated from a man aged 25-45 years with type 1 diabetes.

This clone was found a few times. V is TRBV30 and J is TRBJ1-3, with D hard to call. The V and J ends lost 1 base and 0 bases respectively, with 4 bases between them. CDR3 length equals 13 residues. Germline loops: CDR1 GTSNPN, CDR2 SVGIG (reference sequence). CDR3 sequence: CAWSELSGNTIYF. The CDR3 bases are TGTGCCTGGAGTGAGCTCTCTGGAAACACCATATATTTT.

The rearrangement links TRBV28 to TRBJ1-2, with 8 bases lining up with TRBD1. The CDR3 is 13 amino acids. The V segment lost 4 bases and the J segment 3 bases; nucleotides outside the gene matches: 1. Germline assignment: CDR1 MDHEN and CDR2 SYDVKM. DNA of the CDR3: TGTGCCAGCAGTTGGACAGGGTACTATGGCTACACCTTC. Protein: CASSWTGYYGYTF.

This clone was counted many times. The chain carries TRBV29-1 and TRBJ1-1, with D perhaps matching TRBD1 (5 bases). Germline V gene data show CDR1 as SQVTM and CDR2 as ANQGSEA. The CDR3 has 15 residues. Trimming removed 8 bases at V and 4 bases at J, with 23 bases between. CDR3 bases: TGCAGCTCTCAGGGAGGTAGGGTCGAGGGCACTGAAGCTTTCTTT. Translation: CSSQGGRVEGTEAFF.

This clone occurred a few times. The chain has TRBV5-6 and TRBJ2-1; no clear D gene. There are 12 residues in the CDR3. Germline values: CDR1 SGHDT, CDR2 YYEEEE. The germline V and J ends were trimmed by 1 base and 7 bases, with 6 bases remaining between them. This chain's CDR3 is CASSLYKNEQFF. The CDR3 DNA is TGTGCCAGCAGCTTGTATAAAAATGAGCAGTTCTTC.

The sample holds a few counts of this clone. CDR3 protein: CASSPGQGVGEQYF. The DNA for the CDR3 is TGTGCCAGCTCCCCGGGGCAGGGGGTCGGCGAGCAGTACTTC. This chain joins TRBV18 and TRBJ2-7; 7 nucleotides match TRBD1. Germline V gene sequence: CDR1 KGHSH, CDR2 LQKENI. The V segment lost 6 bases and the J segment 6 bases; nucleotides outside the gene matches: 11. The CDR3 totals 14 residues.

This clone turned up a few times. The V gene is TRBV5-1, the J gene TRBJ1-5; D gene unclear. The CDR3 consists of 14 residues. Germline V gives CDR1 SGHRS, CDR2 YFSETQ. Trimming removed 0 bases at V and 7 bases at J, with 11 bases between. The CDR3 protein is CASSLDGVSQPQHF. As DNA, the CDR3 is TGCGCCAGCAGCTTGGACGGGGTGAGCCAGCCCCAGCATTTT.

This clone was observed a handful of times. The chain has TRBV11-1 and TRBJ2-3; TRBD2 might be the D (5 bases). V lost 3 bases, J lost 4 bases, and 14 bases lay in between. CDR1 SGHAT and CDR2 FQDESV come from the germline V gene (reference sequence). The CDR3 consists of 15 residues. The CDR3 DNA reads TGTGCCAGCAGCTTGTTAGGACTCTTCGCAGATACGCAGTATTTT. It translates to CASSLLGLFADTQYF.

The chain links TRBV7-2 to TRBJ1-2; D perhaps matches TRBD1 (6 bases). V was shortened by 5 bases and J by 2 bases, with 15 bases between the two germline ends. CDR1 is SGHTA, CDR2 FQGNSA, per germline. The length of the CDR3 is 15 residues. For the CDR3, the DNA is TGTGCCAGCAGCGTGGGGACAATCTCAAACTATGGCTACACCTTC. This gives the protein CASSVGTISNYGYTF.

This chain joins TRBV7-9 and TRBJ2-5, with D possibly TRBD1 on 5 matching bases. This CDR3 has 15 residues. Germline loops: CDR1 SEHNR, CDR2 FQNEAQ (reference sequence). V lost 2 bases, J lost 1 base, and 11 bases lay in between. The CDR3 coding sequence is TGTGCCAGCAGCTTATCCAGGGTGGGCCAAGAGACCCAGTACTTC. This codes for CASSLSRVGQETQYF.

This clone has only a few counts. The genes are TRBV4-3 and TRBJ2-3; TRBD2 aligns across 11 bases. Trimming at V came to 4 bases and at J to 5 bases, leaving 8 bases not matched to a gene. CDR3 length: 16 amino acids. Germline lookup yields CDR1 LGHNA and CDR2 YSLEER. CDR3 residues: CASSRSGLAEQDTQYF. Here the CDR3 DNA reads TGCGCCAGCAGCCGATCGGGACTAGCGGAACAAGATACGCAGTATTTT.

The chain carries TRBV7-9 and TRBJ1-1; a weak D match, TRBD1 (5 bases). The length of the CDR3 is 12 residues. The V and J ends lost 1 base and 11 bases respectively, with 11 bases between them. The V gene's germline CDR1 is SEHNR and CDR2 FQNEAQ (reference sequence). In DNA, the CDR3 is TGTGCCAGCAGCTTAGACCGGGGGGTGGCTTTCTTT. It translates to CASSLDRGVAFF.

This chain links TRBV6-5 with TRBJ1-2; 8 nucleotides align to TRBD1. The CDR3 is made up of 13 amino acids. The ends lost 6 bases at V and 4 bases at J; junction bases unmatched: 4. Germline V gene lookup returns CDR1 MNHEY and CDR2 SVGAGI. CDR3 protein: CASRAGGGYGYTF. As DNA, the CDR3 is TGTGCCAGCAGGGCAGGGGGCGGCTATGGCTACACCTTC.

The CDR3: CASGLIPSGAYEQYF. The DNA of the CDR3 is TGTGCTAGTGGTTTGATCCCTAGCGGGGCCTACGAGCAGTACTTC. The chain uses TRBV12-5 and TRBJ2-7, with TRBD2 matching over 9 bases. There are 15 residues in the CDR3. The germline CDR1 and CDR2 sequences are LGHNT and FRNRAP. V dropped 2 bases and J dropped 2; count of bases not matched to a gene: 4. Drawing the rest from reference TRBV12-5 and TRBJ2-7, the complete variable domain is DARVTQTPRHKVTEMGQEVTMRCQPILGHNTVFWYRQTMMQGLELLAYFRNRAPLDDSGMPKDRFSAEMPDATLATLKIQPSEPRDSAVYFCASGLIPSGAYEQYFGPGTRLTVT.

The chain joins TRBV30 to TRBJ2-7; unclear D gene. The CDR3 contains 11 residues. Germline V lookup: CDR1 GTSNPN, CDR2 SVGIG (reference sequence). V was trimmed by 3 bases and J by 3 bases, leaving 6 bases between them. The CDR3 DNA reads as TGTGCCTGGAGCCTTTTCTACGAGCAGTACTTC. Translation: CAWSLFYEQYF.

This clone has more than one count but fewer than ten. V and J are TRBV5-1 and TRBJ1-1, with D hard to call. The germline V gene encodes CDR1 SGHRS and CDR2 YFSETQ. The CDR3 has 14 amino acids. The germline V and J ends were trimmed by 4 bases and 0 bases, with 10 bases remaining between them. CDR3 coding DNA: TGCGCCAGCAGCCCGACAAATTTGAACACTGAAGCTTTCTTT. It yields the protein CASSPTNLNTEAFF.

There are a few counts of this clone. The chain combines TRBV28 with TRBJ1-2, with TRBD1 matching 7 bases. With V trimmed by 7 bases and J by 2 bases, 7 bases remained unmatched. Germline CDR1 is MDHEN and CDR2 is SYDVKM. This CDR3 has 14 amino acids. Here the CDR3 DNA reads TGTGCCAGCACGGAGGGACAGATCAACTATGGCTACACCTTC. Amino acids: CASTEGQINYGYTF.

The V call is TRBV20-1, the J call TRBJ1-2, with D tentatively TRBD1 (5 bases). The CDR3 runs to 11 residues. Germline assignment: CDR1 DFQATT and CDR2 SNEGSKA (reference sequence). V was shortened by 3 bases and J by 8 bases, with 10 bases between the two germline ends. As DNA, the CDR3 is TGCAGTGCTAGTCCGGGGGTGGGCTACACCTTC. It translates to CSASPGVGYTF.

V and J are TRBV11-1 and TRBJ2-5, with a weak D call TRBD2 (6 bases). Trimming took 5 bases from V and 4 from J, leaving 17 bases between them. The CDR3 contains 15 residues. Looked up from germline, CDR1 is SGHAT and CDR2 is FQDESV (reference sequence). CDR3: CASSPDLGGAETQYF. The DNA of the CDR3 is TGTGCCAGCAGCCCGGACTTGGGCGGGGCAGAGACCCAGTACTTC.